These 24 T cell receptor beta chains share one sample of origin, sequenced in a study of blood T cell repertoires in COVID-19. Here immunoSEQ multiplex PCR was the method, and the copy in TCRdb shows in-frame clones only, minus some. Of 120,000 or so clones in the sample, 75% to 85% are singletons; the top ten hold about 3.8%. Material: peripheral blood. The source of these receptors is a woman in her forties or fifties with acute or convalescent COVID-19.

CDR3 bases: TGTGCCAGCAACCTCCGGGACAGGGGTAATTCACCCCTCCACTTT. Its protein is CASNLRDRGNSPLHF. This chain links TRBV11-2 with TRBJ1-6; 10 bases match TRBD1. CDR1 is SGHAT and CDR2 is FQNNGV in the germline V gene. The CDR3 consists of 15 residues. Trimming took 7 bases from V and 6 from J; bases not matched to a gene: 6.

A few counts support this clone. The chain has TRBV2 and TRBJ2-2; tentatively, D is TRBD2 (5 bases). There are 15 residues in the CDR3. V was cut by 8 bases and J by 10 bases, with 23 bases left in between. Germline assignment: CDR1 SNHLY and CDR2 FYNNEI. CDR3 loop: CASHKAETLVAELFF. The CDR3 bases are TGTGCCAGCCACAAAGCGGAAACCCTTGTCGCGGAGCTGTTTTTT.

This chain joins TRBV18 and TRBJ1-5; weak D call: TRBD1 (5 bases). The V end was cut by 3 bases, the J end by 1 base, with 10 bases between. The germline V gene encodes CDR1 KGHSH and CDR2 LQKENI. The CDR3 is 15 residues long. The CDR3 is CASSPAGLSNQPQHF. The CDR3 bases are TGTGCCAGCTCACCCGCAGGGTTGAGCAATCAGCCCCAGCATTTT. Combining the CDR3 with reference TRBV18 and TRBJ1-5 gives the whole variable domain NAGVMQNPRHLVRRRGQEARLRCSPMKGHSHVYWYRQLPEEGLKFMVYLQKENIIDESGMPKERFSAEFPKEGPSILRIQQVVRGDSAAYFCASSPAGLSNQPQHFGDGTRLSIL.

The chain joins TRBV5-1 to TRBJ2-2; 8 bases fit TRBD1. The V gene end was trimmed by 4 bases and the J gene end by 7 bases; junction bases not matched to a gene: 6. Germline CDR1 reads SGHRS; CDR2 reads YFSETQ. The CDR3 runs to 14 residues. CDR3 in DNA: TGCGCCAGCAGCCCGACAGGGGCGTTCGGGGAGCTGTTTTTT. It codes for CASSPTGAFGELFF.

The chain is built from TRBV12-5 and TRBJ2-3, with 7 bases matching TRBD1. The V and J ends lost 5 bases and 10 bases, in that order; junction bases with no gene match: 9. Germline V CDR1 and CDR2: LGHNT, FRNRAP. The CDR3 loop spans 13 amino acids. The CDR3 loop is CASGKEDRAAQYF. The CDR3 nucleotides read TGTGCTAGTGGTAAGGAAGACAGGGCCGCGCAGTATTTT.

The chain is built from TRBV25-1 and TRBJ1-4; D is perhaps TRBD1 (6 bases). Trimming took off 4 bases at V and 13 bases at J, with 13 bases between the two ends. This CDR3 comprises 12 residues. Germline CDR1 and CDR2: MGHDK and SYGVNS. The DNA for the CDR3 is TGTGCCAGCAGTGGGGACAACCTGAGACTGTTTTTT. Its translation: CASSGDNLRLFF.

The V call is TRBV6-1, the J call TRBJ1-5; no clear D. Germline lookup yields CDR1 MNHNS and CDR2 SASEGT. Trimming left V 4 bases short and J 4 bases short, with 17 bases between. The CDR3 totals 16 residues. The CDR3 loop is CASSGLGAEGNQPQHF. In DNA form, the CDR3 reads TGTGCCAGCAGTGGTCTGGGAGCCGAAGGAAATCAGCCCCAGCATTTT.

This chain uses TRBV27 with TRBJ2-1; TRBD1 might be the D (6 bases). The germline gives CDR1 MNHEY, CDR2 SMNVEV (reference sequence). The CDR3 length is 18 residues. With 6 bases removed from V and 3 bases from J, the gap between germline ends came to 24 bases. As DNA, the CDR3 is TGTGCCAGCAGCAGGACAGTCCCGACCAAACTGTACTACAATGAGCAGTTCTTC. Translated, it gives CASSRTVPTKLYYNEQFF.

This clone has just a few counts. V usage is TRBV27 and J usage is TRBJ1-2; 8 bases match TRBD1. Germline CDR1 is MNHEY and CDR2 is SMNVEV (reference sequence). Germline trimming cut 4 bases from V and 3 bases from J; bases unmatched to any gene: 7. This CDR3 is built from 15 residues. The CDR3 DNA follows: TGTGCCAGCAGTTGGACAGGGCATGGAGACTATGGCTACACCTTC. Translation gives CASSWTGHGDYGYTF.

This clone was detected only once. The J gene is TRBJ2-5, the V gene TRBV3-1 (or the pseudogene TRBV3-2); 14 bases fit TRBD2. CDR3 length equals 17 residues. With 2 bases clipped from V and 4 bases from J, the junction kept 6 bases outside the gene matches. Germline-derived CDR1 and CDR2 are LGHDT and YNNKEL (reference sequence). DNA for the CDR3: TGTGCCAGCAGCCAACGACTAGCGGGGGGGCCAGGAGAGACCCAGTACTTC. It specifies CASSQRLAGGPGETQYF.

The V call is TRBV6-2 or TRBV6-3, the J call TRBJ2-7, with 8 bases fitting TRBD2. The germline CDR1 and CDR2 sequences are MNHEY and SVGEGT. Trimming removed 3 bases from V and 0 bases from J; junction bases left unmatched: 7. The CDR3 spans 16 residues. This CDR3 reads CASSYVSGGSSYEQYF. The CDR3 nucleotides read TGTGCCAGCAGTTATGTTTCGGGAGGGAGCTCCTACGAGCAGTACTTC.

The chain recombines TRBV2 with TRBJ2-7; 8 bases match TRBD2. The CDR3 has 13 amino acids. Germline values: CDR1 SNHLY, CDR2 FYNNEI. The V and J ends lost 5 bases and 4 bases, in that order; junction bases with no gene match: 4. The chain's CDR3 is CASSQRELYEQYF. DNA for the CDR3: TGTGCCAGCAGTCAGCGGGAGCTTTACGAGCAGTACTTC.

CDR3 loop: CASSDVAGGPGEQFF. CDR3 DNA sequence: TGTGCCAGCAGTGACGTAGCGGGAGGGCCTGGTGAGCAGTTCTTC. V gene TRBV6-4 combines with J gene TRBJ2-1, with 11 nucleotides matching TRBD2. The trim removed 2 bases at V and 9 bases at J, leaving 6 bases unmatched. This CDR3 has 15 amino acids. Per the germline V gene, CDR1 is MRHNA and CDR2 is SNTAGT.

This clone occurred a few times. The chain uses TRBV28 and TRBJ2-7; a weak D match, TRBD1 (5 bases). V lost 10 bases to trimming and J lost 7 bases, with 14 bases between them. CDR3 size: 11 residues. Per germline, CDR1 MDHEN and CDR2 SYDVKM. DNA of the CDR3: TGTGCCACCCAGGGATGGGGTGAGCAGTACTTC. It translates to CATQGWGEQYF.

The genes are TRBV7-9 and TRBJ2-3; maybe TRBD2 (6 bases). The V and J ends lost 3 bases and 0 bases respectively, with 13 bases between them. The CDR3 extends over 16 amino acids. In germline, CDR1 is SEHNR, CDR2 FQNEAQ (reference sequence). CDR3: CASSFSGGTSTDTQYF. The CDR3 DNA sequence: TGTGCCAGCAGCTTCTCCGGCGGGACTAGCACAGATACGCAGTATTTT.

The chain employs TRBV19 and TRBJ1-5; D might be TRBD1 (5 bases). V lost 4 bases and J lost 3, with 10 bases in between. The germline V gene has CDR1 LNHDA and CDR2 SQIVND (reference sequence). The CDR3 runs 14 residues. The CDR3 DNA reads TGTGCCAGTAGTACGTGGGACTTCAATCAGCCCCAGCATTTT. Amino acid sequence: CASSTWDFNQPQHF.

This clone was detected a few times. The V and J genes are TRBV12-3 or TRBV12-4 and TRBJ1-1; a possible D gene is TRBD1 (5 bases). This CDR3 comprises 13 residues. Trimming left V 2 bases short and J 5 bases short, with 9 bases between. This CDR3 is CASSLQGLTEAFF. The CDR3 DNA sequence: TGTGCCAGCAGTTTACAGGGCCTGACTGAAGCTTTCTTT.

This rearrangement joins TRBV19 to TRBJ2-3; D may be TRBD2 (5 bases). CDR3 length: 14 amino acids. The V end was cut by 5 bases, the J end by 6 bases, with 15 bases between. Germline CDR1 reads LNHDA; CDR2 reads SQIVND (reference sequence). As DNA, the CDR3 is TGTGCCAGTAGTCCCCGGGATCTCGAGGATACGCAGTATTTT. It translates to CASSPRDLEDTQYF.

The CDR3: CASSVTGAATEAFF. The DNA for the CDR3 is TGTGCCAGTAGTGTTACAGGGGCGGCCACTGAAGCTTTCTTT. This chain uses TRBV19 with TRBJ1-1; TRBD1 matches 7 bases. The CDR3 is 14 amino acids. In germline, CDR1 is LNHDA, CDR2 SQIVND (reference sequence). The V gene end was trimmed by 5 bases and the J gene end by 4 bases; junction bases not matched to a gene: 7.

This clone was seen only once. V usage is TRBV28 and J usage is TRBJ1-2; tentative D call: TRBD1 (6 bases). The CDR3 runs 14 residues. V lost 5 bases and J 7 bases, leaving 17 bases between the germline ends. Germline loops: CDR1 MDHEN, CDR2 SYDVKM. CDR3: CASSPAGAIFGYTF. CDR3 nucleotides: TGTGCCAGCAGTCCCGCGGGGGCAATTTTTGGCTACACCTTC.

The chain employs TRBV5-8 and TRBJ1-1; TRBD1 aligns across 8 bases. Per the germline V gene, CDR1 is SGHTS and CDR2 is YDEGEE. V was clipped by 2 bases and J by 4 bases; unmatched bases: 10. This CDR3 is built from 16 residues. CDR3 amino acids: CASSFYLGQGATEAFF. In DNA, the CDR3 is TGTGCCAGCAGCTTTTACCTTGGACAGGGCGCCACTGAAGCTTTCTTT.

The chain combines TRBV5-1 with TRBJ2-7; tentatively, D is TRBD2 (6 bases). This CDR3 contains 14 residues. Trimming took 1 base from V and 4 from J, leaving 12 bases between them. Germline CDR1 SGHRS, CDR2 YFSETQ. The CDR3 DNA reads as TGCGCCAGCAGCTTGTCATCTAGCGATTACGAGCAGTACTTC. It translates to CASSLSSSDYEQYF.

The V gene is TRBV30, the J gene TRBJ1-2; D perhaps matches TRBD1 (5 bases). V dropped 4 bases and J dropped 7 bases, with 25 bases sitting between them. The CDR3 has 16 amino acids. Germline V CDR1 and CDR2: GTSNPN, SVGIG (reference sequence). In nucleotides, the CDR3 is TGTGCCTGGAACCTTGGGGCCGACCGAGCCACGGGTGGCTACACCTTC. Amino acid sequence: CAWNLGADRATGGYTF.

V is TRBV19 and J is TRBJ1-5, with TRBD1 matching over 7 bases. The germline CDR1 and CDR2 sequences are LNHDA and SQIVND (reference sequence). V dropped 4 bases and J dropped 0; count of bases not matched to a gene: 6. The CDR3 runs to 16 residues. The CDR3 protein is CASSRGQAYSNQPQHF. CDR3 coding DNA: TGTGCCAGTAGTAGAGGACAGGCTTATAGCAATCAGCCCCAGCATTTT. Full variable domain (rest looked up from reference TRBV19 and TRBJ1-5): DGGITQSPKYLFRKEGQNVTLSCEQNLNHDAMYWYRQDPGQGLRLIYYSQIVNDFQKGDIAEGYSVSREKKESFPLTVTSAQKNPTAFYLCASSRGQAYSNQPQHFGDGTRLSIL.